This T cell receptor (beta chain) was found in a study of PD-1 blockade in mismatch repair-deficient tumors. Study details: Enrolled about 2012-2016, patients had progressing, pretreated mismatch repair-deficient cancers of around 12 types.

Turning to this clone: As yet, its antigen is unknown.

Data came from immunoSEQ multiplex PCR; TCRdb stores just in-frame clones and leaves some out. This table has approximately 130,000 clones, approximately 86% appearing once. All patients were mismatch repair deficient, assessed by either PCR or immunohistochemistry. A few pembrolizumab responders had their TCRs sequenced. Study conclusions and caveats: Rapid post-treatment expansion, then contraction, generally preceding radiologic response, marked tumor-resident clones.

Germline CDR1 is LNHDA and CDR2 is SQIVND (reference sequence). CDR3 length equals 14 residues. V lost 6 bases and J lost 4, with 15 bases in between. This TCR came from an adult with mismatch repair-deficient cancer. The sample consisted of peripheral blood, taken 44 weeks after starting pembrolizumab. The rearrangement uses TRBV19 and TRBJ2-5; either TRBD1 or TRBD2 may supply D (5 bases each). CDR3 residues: CASSREGKGETQYF. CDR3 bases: TGTGCCAGTAGCCGAGAGGGGAAGGGAGAGACCCAGTACTTC.